Each of the 17 T cell receptor beta chains below was sequenced from the same sample in a study of OX40 agonist ivuxolimab in advanced cancers. Sequenced by immunoSEQ multiplex PCR; TCRdb stores in-frame clones only, minus some. The sample has some 70,000 clones, around nine tenths seen once. Source: CD4+ or CD8+ T cells sorted from blood, taken in a trial of the OX40 agonist ivuxolimab. The origin of the receptors is an adult with an advanced solid tumor such as melanoma, head and neck, liver or kidney cancer.

This chain uses TRBV2 with TRBJ1-2, with TRBD1 identical over 8 bases. Germline assignment: CDR1 SNHLY and CDR2 FYNNEI. Losses at the gene ends were 1 base for V and 8 bases for J; bases not matched to a gene: 9. The CDR3 has 15 amino acids. The CDR3: CASSEGTGLLSGYTF. CDR3 sequence (DNA): TGTGCCAGCAGTGAAGGGACAGGGCTCCTTTCGGGCTACACCTTC.

The chain couples TRBV15 to TRBJ2-7; D may be TRBD1 (6 bases). This CDR3 is 15 amino acids long. V lost 0 bases and J 5 bases, leaving 14 bases between the germline ends. Germline CDR1 and CDR2: LNHNV and YYDKDF (reference sequence). In nucleotides, the CDR3 is TGTGCCACCAGCAGAGATAGTGGGACATTCAACGAGCAGTACTTC. Translation gives CATSRDSGTFNEQYF.

CDR3 bases: TGTGCCAGCAGGCTACAGGTAAACACTGAAGCTTTCTTT. It yields the protein CASRLQVNTEAFF. V gene TRBV6-5 combines with J gene TRBJ1-1; possibly TRBD1 for D (5 bases). The CDR3 is 13 residues long. CDR1 and CDR2 from the germline V gene are MNHEY and SVGAGI. Trimming removed 6 bases from V and 2 bases from J, with 10 bases in between.

The genes are TRBV27 and TRBJ1-6; maybe TRBD1 (6 bases). V dropped 1 base and J dropped 8 bases, with 18 bases sitting between them. The CDR3 spans 17 residues. From germline, CDR1 is MNHEY and CDR2 SMNVEV (reference sequence). CDR3 in amino acids: CASSLFGTKGADSPLHF. Here the CDR3 DNA reads TGTGCCAGCAGTTTATTTGGGACAAAGGGCGCGGATTCACCCCTCCACTTT.

The chain is built from TRBV6-1 and TRBJ2-5; 9 nucleotides agree with TRBD2. The V segment lost 3 bases and the J segment 3 bases; nucleotides outside the gene matches: 2. CDR1 MNHNS and CDR2 SASEGT come from the germline V gene. The CDR3 consists of 14 residues. DNA of the CDR3: TGTGCCAGCAGTGAGACTAGCGGAAAAGAGACCCAGTACTTC. Translated: CASSETSGKETQYF.

In its sample, this clone was seen once. This rearrangement joins TRBV18 to TRBJ1-5; D not resolved. Trimming took 3 bases from V and 2 from J, leaving 11 bases between them. The germline CDR1 and CDR2 sequences are KGHSH and LQKENI. This CDR3 region has 15 residues. CDR3 DNA sequence: TGTGCCAGCTCACCGACGGGAGCAGGCAATCAGCCCCAGCATTTT. This sequence encodes CASSPTGAGNQPQHF.

The CDR3 region is CASSYWGRTEAFF. Here the CDR3 DNA reads TGTGCCAGCAGTTACTGGGGGAGAACTGAAGCTTTCTTT. V is TRBV6-5 and J is TRBJ1-1; possible D gene TRBD1, 5 bases. Germline-derived CDR1 and CDR2 are MNHEY and SVGAGI. The length of the CDR3 is 13 residues. The germline V and J ends were trimmed by 1 base and 5 bases, with 8 bases remaining between them.

The rearrangement joins TRBV5-1 to TRBJ2-5; D is possibly TRBD1 (5 bases). Trimming cost V 2 bases and J 1 base, with 9 bases left between them. Germline V gene lookup returns CDR1 SGHRS and CDR2 YFSETQ. CDR3 size: 14 residues. This CDR3 is CASSFGAVQETQYF. The CDR3 DNA is TGCGCCAGCAGCTTTGGGGCAGTCCAAGAGACCCAGTACTTC.

The chain employs TRBV7-8 and TRBJ2-1, with 8 bases identical to TRBD2. The germline V gene has CDR1 SGHVS and CDR2 FQNEAQ. V shed 4 bases, J shed 9 bases, and the junction held 8 bases outside the gene matches. This CDR3 contains 14 residues. CDR3 sequence: CASSSRGGLGEQFF. CDR3 bases: TGTGCCAGCAGCTCCCGGGGGGGCCTTGGTGAGCAGTTCTTC.

The chain uses TRBV7-8 and TRBJ2-3; D possibly corresponds to TRBD2 (6 bases). Germline V gene data show CDR1 as SGHVS and CDR2 as FQNEAQ. The CDR3 is 17 amino acids. Trimming stripped 3 bases from V and 1 base from J, with 17 bases between. The CDR3 nucleotides are TGTGCCAGCAGCTTGGGACTGAGCGCATCACGCACAGATACGCAGTATTTT. Its translation is CASSLGLSASRTDTQYF.

V and J are TRBV7-9 and TRBJ2-5; TRBD2 agrees at 8 bases. Germline V gene sequence: CDR1 SEHNR, CDR2 FQNEAQ (reference sequence). V was pared by 1 base and J by 0 bases, with 4 bases of the junction left unmatched. The CDR3 contains 16 residues. The CDR3 sequence: CASSLGAGAYQETQYF. The CDR3 region has the DNA TGTGCCAGCAGCTTAGGAGCGGGGGCTTACCAAGAGACCCAGTACTTC.

The chain couples TRBV5-4 to TRBJ2-5, with TRBD1 matching 9 bases. V dropped 4 bases and J dropped 7; count of bases not matched to a gene: 2. CDR3 length: 12 residues. CDR1 and CDR2 (germline): SGHNT, YYREEE (reference sequence). CDR3 sequence reads: CASSTTGGTQYF. CDR3 nucleotides: TGTGCCAGCAGCACGACAGGGGGGACCCAGTACTTC.

The rearrangement uses TRBV6-6 and TRBJ2-5; tentatively, D is TRBD1 or TRBD2 (6 bases each). Trimming cost V 6 bases and J 5 bases, with 13 bases left between them. The V gene's germline CDR1 is MNHNY and CDR2 SVGAGI (reference sequence). This CDR3 region has 13 residues. CDR3 DNA: TGTGCCAGCAGGGGGGGCCGGGGTGAGACCCAGTACTTC. Translating gives CASRGGRGETQYF.

The chain combines TRBV5-5 with TRBJ1-3, with D uncertain. The CDR3 consists of 15 residues. Germline V gene lookup returns CDR1 SGHKS and CDR2 YYEKEE (reference sequence). Trimming took 1 base from V and 2 from J, leaving 10 bases between them. The CDR3 protein is CASSLLGSTGNTIYF. The CDR3 DNA reads as TGTGCCAGCAGCTTGTTAGGGTCAACTGGAAACACCATATATTTT.

The V gene is TRBV6-5, the J gene TRBJ1-1; possible D gene TRBD1, 6 bases. Germline assignment: CDR1 MNHEY and CDR2 SVGAGI. Trimming cost V 5 bases and J 4 bases, with 14 bases left between them. The CDR3 covers 14 residues. The CDR3 loop reads CASSKGQGGTEAFF. The CDR3 DNA reads as TGTGCCAGCAGTAAAGGGCAAGGGGGCACTGAAGCTTTCTTT.

The DNA of the CDR3 is TGTGCCAGCAGCCTACAGGGCGCCGGCAATCAGCCCCAGCATTTT. It is translated as CASSLQGAGNQPQHF. V gene TRBV11-2 combines with J gene TRBJ1-5, with D possibly TRBD1 on 6 matching bases. This CDR3 spans 15 amino acids. V lost 5 bases, J lost 2 bases, and 13 bases lay in between. Germline V gene data show CDR1 as SGHAT and CDR2 as FQNNGV.

The gene calls are TRBV2 and TRBJ2-2, with 8 bases identical to TRBD2. Germline CDR1 reads SNHLY; CDR2 reads FYNNEI. V lost 10 bases and J lost 1; bases outside the gene matches: 8. This CDR3 is built from 15 residues. CDR3 sequence (DNA): TGTGCCACCATACGCGGGGGGCAGAACACCGGGGAGCTGTTTTTT. Amino acid sequence: CATIRGGQNTGELFF. The full variable domain, rest sourced from reference TRBV2 and TRBJ2-2, is EPEVTQTPSHQVTQMGQEVILRCVPISNHLYFYWYRQILGQKVEFLVSFYNNEISEKSEIFDDQFSVERPDGSNFTLKIRSTKLEDSAMYFCATIRGGQNTGELFFGEGSRLTVL.